This section outlines one T cell receptor beta chain sequence together with its context. Produced via immunoSEQ multiplex PCR; TCRdb's table is partial and in-frame only. The table lists some 68,000 clones, 95% to 96% of them singletons. This sample stems from a study of technical replicates of blood from a few donors. The trim removed 3 bases at V and 4 bases at J, leaving 8 bases unmatched. This CDR3 is built from 16 residues. Germline loops: CDR1 MNHNS, CDR2 SASEGT. The gene calls are TRBV6-1 and TRBJ1-1; 10 nucleotides agree with TRBD1. This TCR was sampled from a human donor in good health. The specimen sequenced was T cells isolated from PBMCs. The CDR3 DNA follows: TGTGCCAGCAGTGATTTAGCGGGACAGGGGAGCACTGAAGCTTTCTTT. Translating gives CASSDLAGQGSTEAFF.